Below are 7 T cell receptor beta chains sequenced from a single sample in a study of blood T cell repertoires in COVID-19. The repertoire was sequenced with immunoSEQ multiplex PCR; TCRdb's copy has only in-frame clones and lacks some. The sample includes around 140,000 clones, 84% of them seen just once. Material for sequencing was PBMCs or T cells enriched from blood (not recorded which). The receptors originated from a man aged 45-65 years in a cohort exposed to, infected with or recovered from COVID-19 (not recorded which).

This chain links TRBV14 with TRBJ1-1, with D possibly matching TRBD1 (6 bases). Trimming removed 7 bases at V and 0 bases at J, with 18 bases between. This CDR3 has 16 residues. CDR1 is SGHDN and CDR2 is FVKESK in the germline V gene. CDR3 amino acids: CASTILTGQLNTEAFF. Written as DNA, the CDR3 is TGTGCCAGCACCATCTTGACCGGACAGCTGAACACTGAAGCTTTCTTT.

There are a few counts of this clone. V usage is TRBV27 and J usage is TRBJ1-2; D possibly corresponds to TRBD1 (6 bases). Germline CDR1 is MNHEY and CDR2 is SMNVEV (reference sequence). This CDR3 region has 13 residues. V gave up 6 bases and J gave up 7 bases, with 15 bases separating them. CDR3 nucleotide sequence: TGTGCCAGCAGGCGAGGGGGGGCGGGTGGCTACACCTTC. Its protein is CASRRGGAGGYTF.

J is TRBJ2-1 and V is TRBV14; D possibly corresponds to TRBD2 (5 bases). This CDR3 has 15 residues. V was shortened by 4 bases and J by 0 bases, with 10 bases between the two germline ends. The germline V gene encodes CDR1 SGHDN and CDR2 FVKESK. The CDR3 is CASSPLASSYNEQFF. In DNA, the CDR3 is TGTGCCAGCAGCCCTTTAGCGAGCTCCTACAATGAGCAGTTCTTC.

This clone was observed a single time. V and J are TRBV5-4 and TRBJ2-3, with D maybe TRBD1 (5 bases). Trimming cost V 0 bases and J 5 bases, with 13 bases left between them. Per germline, CDR1 SGHNT and CDR2 YYREEE (reference sequence). The CDR3 has 15 amino acids. Here the CDR3 DNA reads TGTGCCAGCAGCTTGGCCCTCAACCAGGGAGATACGCAGTATTTT. It specifies CASSLALNQGDTQYF. The full variable domain, its missing parts supplied by reference TRBV5-4 and TRBJ2-3, is ETGVTQSPTHLIKTRGQQVTLRCSSQSGHNTVSWYQQALGQGPQFIFQYYREEENGRGNFPPRFSGLQFPNYSSELNVNALELDDSALYLCASSLALNQGDTQYFGPGTRLTVL.

The chain combines TRBV10-3 with TRBJ2-7, with 11 bases matching TRBD2. The CDR3 spans 17 residues. Germline V CDR1 and CDR2: ENHRY, SYGVKD. The ends lost 2 bases at V and 5 bases at J; junction bases unmatched: 11. The CDR3 region has the DNA TGTGCCATCAGTGAGACTAGCGGGGGCATAATCGCAAACGAGCAGTACTTC. Translated: CAISETSGGIIANEQYF.

The V call is TRBV9, the J call TRBJ2-2; D call uncertain. CDR3 length: 14 amino acids. Germline CDR1 reads SGDLS; CDR2 reads YYNGEE. The V end lost 0 bases, the J end lost 4 bases, and 7 bases lay between the germline ends. As DNA, the CDR3 is TGTGCCAGCAGCGTAGCTACCCCCACCGGGGAGCTGTTTTTT. It translates to CASSVATPTGELFF.

This clone has a handful of counts. CDR3 coding DNA: TGCGCCAGCAGCCTGGTCGGGTCCGATAATGAAAAACTGTTTTTT. Translating gives CASSLVGSDNEKLFF. The V call is TRBV5-1, the J call TRBJ1-4; the D is unclear. The ends were cut back, 4 bases at V and 4 bases at J, with 14 bases in the middle. CDR1 is SGHRS, CDR2 YFSETQ, per germline. The CDR3 totals 15 residues.